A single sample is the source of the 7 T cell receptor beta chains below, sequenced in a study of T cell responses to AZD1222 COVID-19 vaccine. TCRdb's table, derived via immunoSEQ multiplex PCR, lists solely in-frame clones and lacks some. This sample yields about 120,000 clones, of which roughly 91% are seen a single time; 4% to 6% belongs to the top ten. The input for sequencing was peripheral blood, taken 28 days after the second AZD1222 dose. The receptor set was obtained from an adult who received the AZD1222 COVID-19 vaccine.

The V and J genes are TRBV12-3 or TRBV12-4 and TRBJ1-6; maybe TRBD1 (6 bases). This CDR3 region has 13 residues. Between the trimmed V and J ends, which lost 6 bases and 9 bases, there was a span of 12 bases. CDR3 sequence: CASRAQGSSPLHF. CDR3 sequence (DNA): TGTGCCAGCAGGGCCCAGGGGTCTTCACCCCTCCACTTT.

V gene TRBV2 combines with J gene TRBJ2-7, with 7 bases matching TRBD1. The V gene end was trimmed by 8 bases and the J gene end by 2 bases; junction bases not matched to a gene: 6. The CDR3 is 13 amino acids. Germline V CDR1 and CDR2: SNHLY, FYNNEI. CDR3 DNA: TGTGCCAGCGGGGGCGGACAGGCCTACGAGCAGTACTTC. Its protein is CASGGGQAYEQYF.

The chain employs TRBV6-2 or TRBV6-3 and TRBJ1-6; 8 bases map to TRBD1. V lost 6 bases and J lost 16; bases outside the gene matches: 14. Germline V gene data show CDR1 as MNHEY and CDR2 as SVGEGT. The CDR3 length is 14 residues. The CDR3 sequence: CASSTSGTGSLLHF. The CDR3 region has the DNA TGTGCCAGCAGCACCTCCGGGACAGGCTCCCTACTCCACTTT.

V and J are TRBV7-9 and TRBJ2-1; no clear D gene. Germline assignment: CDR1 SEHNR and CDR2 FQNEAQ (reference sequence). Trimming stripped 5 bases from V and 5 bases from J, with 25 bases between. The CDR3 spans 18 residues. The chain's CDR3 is CASSRAGPGLGTNNEQFF. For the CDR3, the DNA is TGTGCCAGCAGCCGCGCAGGTCCCGGATTGGGTACGAACAATGAGCAGTTCTTC. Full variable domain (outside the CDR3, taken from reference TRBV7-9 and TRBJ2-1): DTGVSQNPRHKITKRGQNVTFRCDPISEHNRLYWYRQTLGQGPEFLTYFQNEAQLEKSRLLSDRFSAERPKGSFSTLEIQRTEQGDSAMYLCASSRAGPGLGTNNEQFFGPGTRLTVL.

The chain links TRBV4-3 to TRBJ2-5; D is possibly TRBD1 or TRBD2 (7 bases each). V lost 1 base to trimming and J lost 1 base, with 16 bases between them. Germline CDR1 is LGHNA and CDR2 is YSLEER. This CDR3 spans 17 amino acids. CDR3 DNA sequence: TGCGCCAGCAGCCAAGGCAGGGGGGGTTATGGCCAAGAGACCCAGTACTTC. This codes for CASSQGRGGYGQETQYF.

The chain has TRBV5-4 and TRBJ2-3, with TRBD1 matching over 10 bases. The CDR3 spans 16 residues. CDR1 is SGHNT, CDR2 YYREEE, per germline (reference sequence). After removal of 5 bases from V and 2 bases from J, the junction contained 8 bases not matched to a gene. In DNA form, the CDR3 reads TGTGCCAGCAGAAACTGGGACAGGGGCTACACAGATACGCAGTATTTT. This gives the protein CASRNWDRGYTDTQYF. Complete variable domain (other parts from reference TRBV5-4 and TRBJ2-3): ETGVTQSPTHLIKTRGQQVTLRCSSQSGHNTVSWYQQALGQGPQFIFQYYREEENGRGNFPPRFSGLQFPNYSSELNVNALELDDSALYLCASRNWDRGYTDTQYFGPGTRLTVL.

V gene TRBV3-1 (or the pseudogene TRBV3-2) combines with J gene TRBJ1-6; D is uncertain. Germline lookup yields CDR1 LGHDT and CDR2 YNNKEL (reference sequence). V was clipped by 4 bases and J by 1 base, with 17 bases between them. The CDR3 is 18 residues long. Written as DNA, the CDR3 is TGTGCCAGCAGCCTCTCGGCAGGAGGAGGGTCCTATAATTCACCCCTCCACTTT. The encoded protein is CASSLSAGGGSYNSPLHF.